These T cell receptor beta chains were read from a single sample in a study of CD8+CD57+ T cells in acquired aplastic anemia. TCRdb re-called the reads with MiXCR, one entry per CDR3 protein. The table includes some 210,000 distinct CDR3 sequences, approximately 57% detected once. Specimen: sorted CD4+, CD8+, or CD8+CD57+ T cells (not recorded which) from PBMCs. The receptor set was obtained from a human donor in good health. Both conserved end residues are trimmed from each CDR3. The order of the fields is V gene, clone size, J gene, CDR3 protein. Rows may omit the clone size; those that give it use once, few, many or a size class.

v_gene: TRBV15
abundance: .
j_gene: TRBJ1-5
CDR3aa: ATSSNPRQPQH

v_gene: TRBV10-3
abundance: .
j_gene: TRBJ2-7
CDR3aa: AISESRPGGEEQY

v_gene: TRBV5-1
abundance: .
j_gene: TRBJ2-6
CDR3aa: ASSSTRQGALTGANVLT

v_gene: TRBV7-9
abundance: .
j_gene: TRBJ1-2
CDR3aa: ASSFEGANYGYT

v_gene: TRBV6-6
abundance: .
j_gene: TRBJ1-5
CDR3aa: ASSSQALQPQH

v_gene: TRBV29-1
abundance: .
j_gene: TRBJ1-5
CDR3aa: SVGGGSQPQH

v_gene: TRBV28
abundance: few
j_gene: TRBJ1-1
CDR3aa: ASSTTGSTEAF

v_gene: TRBV20-1
abundance: .
j_gene: TRBJ2-1
CDR3aa: SARVELLEQF

v_gene: TRBV7-9
abundance: many
j_gene: TRBJ2-7
CDR3aa: ASSTPGLRDKQY

v_gene: TRBV24-1
abundance: .
j_gene: TRBJ2-3
CDR3aa: ATSREGVTSTDTQY

v_gene: TRBV2
abundance: .
j_gene: TRBJ2-2
CDR3aa: ASDGTGFAGELF

v_gene: TRBV10-1
abundance: many
j_gene: TRBJ2-3
CDR3aa: ASSEPGLAGEDTQY

v_gene: TRBV29-1
abundance: .
j_gene: TRBJ2-3
CDR3aa: SVSRGLGDTQY

v_gene: TRBV25-1
abundance: .
j_gene: TRBJ2-3
CDR3aa: ASSEYRTADTQY

v_gene: TRBV7-3
abundance: .
j_gene: TRBJ2-5
CDR3aa: ASSLNPEETQY

v_gene: TRBV2
abundance: .
j_gene: TRBJ1-5
CDR3aa: ASRTGSNQPQH

v_gene: TRBV7-2
abundance: once
j_gene: TRBJ2-1
CDR3aa: ASSFQMSGGHEQF

v_gene: TRBV5-1
abundance: .
j_gene: TRBJ2-7
CDR3aa: ASSSGLETGEQY

v_gene: TRBV29-1
abundance: many
j_gene: TRBJ1-4
CDR3aa: SFSFTGEKLF

v_gene: TRBV14
abundance: .
j_gene: TRBJ2-7
CDR3aa: ASSQDLAGLATGEQY

v_gene: TRBV7-2
abundance: .
j_gene: TRBJ1-6
CDR3aa: ASSLEWTGSSYNSPLH

v_gene: TRBV20-1
abundance: .
j_gene: TRBJ1-5
CDR3aa: SARGQPNQPQH

v_gene: TRBV12-3/TRBV12-4
abundance: .
j_gene: TRBJ1-2
CDR3aa: ASSSGGQGADGYT

v_gene: TRBV10-2
abundance: once
j_gene: TRBJ2-7
CDR3aa: ASRYHVRGQYEQY

v_gene: TRBV2
abundance: .
j_gene: TRBJ1-1
CDR3aa: ASARGTEAF

v_gene: TRBV19
abundance: few
j_gene: TRBJ1-2
CDR3aa: ASSIPGGDGWGYT

v_gene: TRBV14
abundance: .
j_gene: TRBJ2-7
CDR3aa: ASSQAVVYEQY

v_gene: TRBV2
abundance: .
j_gene: TRBJ2-2
CDR3aa: ASSESGLHTGELF

v_gene: TRBV24-1
abundance: few
j_gene: TRBJ1-2
CDR3aa: ATSDRTGAGYT

v_gene: TRBV20-1
abundance: .
j_gene: TRBJ2-7
CDR3aa: SAPGGGGTGGYEQY

v_gene: TRBV9
abundance: .
j_gene: TRBJ1-3
CDR3aa: ASSVWPKLAGNTIY

v_gene: TRBV4-1
abundance: .
j_gene: TRBJ2-5
CDR3aa: ASSSGSFKETQY

v_gene: TRBV5-1
abundance: .
j_gene: TRBJ2-7
CDR3aa: ASSTGTGGCEQY

v_gene: TRBV4-3
abundance: many
j_gene: TRBJ1-1
CDR3aa: ASSQDTANTEAF

v_gene: TRBV7-3
abundance: few
j_gene: TRBJ2-3
CDR3aa: ASSLGRTDTQY

v_gene: TRBV7-2
abundance: .
j_gene: TRBJ1-2
CDR3aa: ASSSTGTGDSYGYT

v_gene: TRBV15
abundance: few
j_gene: TRBJ1-5
CDR3aa: ATSRPQENQPQH

v_gene: TRBV9
abundance: few
j_gene: TRBJ1-6
CDR3aa: ASSAGQGLNSPLH

v_gene: TRBV4-2
abundance: many
j_gene: TRBJ2-3
CDR3aa: ASSQEIGGLPDTQY

v_gene: TRBV29-1
abundance: few
j_gene: TRBJ2-7
CDR3aa: SVDAGVGYEQY

v_gene: TRBV2
abundance: .
j_gene: TRBJ2-7
CDR3aa: ASSRLAGGPYEQY

v_gene: TRBV24-1
abundance: .
j_gene: TRBJ2-3
CDR3aa: ATSDLEVGGRDTQY

v_gene: TRBV19
abundance: .
j_gene: TRBJ1-5
CDR3aa: ASDAGTDHNQPQH

v_gene: TRBV7-9
abundance: .
j_gene: TRBJ1-1
CDR3aa: ASSEDRGRNTEAF

v_gene: TRBV7-9
abundance: .
j_gene: TRBJ1-1
CDR3aa: ASSLAAGGGLDAF

v_gene: TRBV7-9
abundance: many
j_gene: TRBJ1-1
CDR3aa: ASSLTASTEAF

v_gene: TRBV24-1
abundance: few
j_gene: TRBJ1-4
CDR3aa: ATSDESEKLF

v_gene: TRBV6-4
abundance: many
j_gene: TRBJ2-1
CDR3aa: ASSEVAGVTYNEQF

v_gene: TRBV7-2
abundance: .
j_gene: TRBJ1-2
CDR3aa: ASSTTIYGYT

v_gene: TRBV7-8
abundance: .
j_gene: TRBJ2-7
CDR3aa: ASSKSPVGQIPGEQY

v_gene: TRBV19
abundance: .
j_gene: TRBJ2-7
CDR3aa: ASRPSLYSYEQY

v_gene: TRBV10-2
abundance: few
j_gene: TRBJ2-1
CDR3aa: ASSDPYNEQF

v_gene: TRBV20-1
abundance: .
j_gene: TRBJ1-2
CDR3aa: SASGTASNYGYT

v_gene: TRBV28
abundance: many
j_gene: TRBJ2-5
CDR3aa: ASSLGTRQETQY

v_gene: TRBV15
abundance: .
j_gene: TRBJ2-1
CDR3aa: ATSRRGSGINEQF